These T cell receptor beta chains were read from a single sample in a study of T cell repertoires in cytomegalovirus infection. Each CDR3 protein gets one entry after TCRdb re-called the reads with MiXCR. The data hold hundreds of thousands of distinct CDR3 sequences, with approximately 34% observed a single time. The sequencing input was PBMCs. Receptor source: a human donor in good health (CMV status not recorded). Some clones in this sample may be carry-over from other donors' samples. The CDR3 runs from the conserved cysteine through the conserved F or W. The order of the fields is CDR3 DNA, CDR3 protein, J gene, D gene, V gene, clone size. The D gene is left open where the match is weak. Not all rows give a size; the values are once, few, many and, for expanded clones, a class.

cdr3_nt: TGCTCCAGCAGCCAAGGAGAGCACAGGGGGCGAGGGCAGCCCCAGCATTTT
cdr3_aa: CSSSQGEHRGRGQPQHF
j_call: TRBJ1-5
d_call: TRBD1
v_call: TRBV4-1
clone_size: few

cdr3_nt: TGTGCCACCAGCAGAGAAGGAGGGTTAGACAATGAGCAGTTCTTC
cdr3_aa: CATSREGGLDNEQFF
j_call: TRBJ2-1
d_call: .
v_call: TRBV15
clone_size: few

cdr3_nt: TGTGCCAGCAGTTACTCGCGGGAGGGCCTCGGAGAGACCCAGTACTTC
cdr3_aa: CASSYSREGLGETQYF
j_call: TRBJ2-5
d_call: TRBD2
v_call: TRBV6-6
clone_size: few

cdr3_nt: TGTGCCAGTAGTATGATGAGACAGGGCGGTACCGGGGAGCTGTTTTTT
cdr3_aa: CASSMMRQGGTGELFF
j_call: TRBJ2-2
d_call: TRBD1
v_call: TRBV19
clone_size: few

cdr3_nt: TGTGCCAGCAGTTTCACAAGGAATTCACCCCTCCACTTT
cdr3_aa: CASSFTRNSPLHF
j_call: TRBJ1-6
d_call: .
v_call: TRBV12-3/TRBV12-4
clone_size: .

cdr3_nt: TGCAGTGCTAGACCCAGCTTTTCCTCTGGGGCCAACGTCCTGACTTTC
cdr3_aa: CSARPSFSSGANVLTF
j_call: TRBJ2-6
d_call: .
v_call: TRBV20-1
clone_size: few

cdr3_nt: TGTGCCTGGAGTGTAAGGGCGGGCGCGGAAGCTTTCTTT
cdr3_aa: CAWSVRAGAEAFF
j_call: TRBJ1-1
d_call: .
v_call: TRBV30
clone_size: .

cdr3_nt: TGTGCCAGCAGCGACGGACAGGGCACGCACAATGAGCAGTTCTTC
cdr3_aa: CASSDGQGTHNEQFF
j_call: TRBJ2-1
d_call: TRBD1
v_call: TRBV7-6
clone_size: few

cdr3_nt: TGTGCCAGCAGCTTAGAAGGGCCCAGTCAGCCCCAGCATTTT
cdr3_aa: CASSLEGPSQPQHF
j_call: TRBJ1-5
d_call: .
v_call: TRBV7-8
clone_size: .

cdr3_nt: TGTGCCAGCAGGGAGGTCGGCGAGCAGTTCTTC
cdr3_aa: CASREVGEQFF
j_call: TRBJ2-1
d_call: .
v_call: TRBV7-9
clone_size: few

cdr3_nt: TGTGCCAGCAGCCCCGGCGGGGACAGGCGAATCTCTGGCTACACCTTC
cdr3_aa: CASSPGGDRRISGYTF
j_call: TRBJ1-2
d_call: TRBD1
v_call: TRBV7-2
clone_size: .

cdr3_nt: TGTGCCAGCAACAATCCCCTGAGGAGGAACGAGCAGTACTTC
cdr3_aa: CASNNPLRRNEQYF
j_call: TRBJ2-7
d_call: .
v_call: TRBV5-5
clone_size: once

cdr3_nt: TGTGCCAGCACCAGGGACGTGAACTCCTACGAGCAGTACTTC
cdr3_aa: CASTRDVNSYEQYF
j_call: TRBJ2-7
d_call: .
v_call: TRBV9
clone_size: .

cdr3_nt: TGTGCCAGCAGCAGGACCGGGACAGGGCCCGAGCAGTACTTC
cdr3_aa: CASSRTGTGPEQYF
j_call: TRBJ2-7
d_call: TRBD1
v_call: TRBV7-2
clone_size: few

cdr3_nt: TGTGCCAGCAGCCCCGGACAGACCCCTTTGAACACTGAAGCTTTCTTT
cdr3_aa: CASSPGQTPLNTEAFF
j_call: TRBJ1-1
d_call: .
v_call: TRBV6-8
clone_size: .

cdr3_nt: TGTGCCAGCGAACAGGGCACTGAAGCTTTCTTT
cdr3_aa: CASEQGTEAFF
j_call: TRBJ1-1
d_call: .
v_call: TRBV27
clone_size: .

cdr3_nt: TGTGCCAGCAGCCATAGCTTTGGGACAGGGGGTCGGCAGTTCTTC
cdr3_aa: CASSHSFGTGGRQFF
j_call: TRBJ2-1
d_call: TRBD1
v_call: TRBV7-9
clone_size: .

cdr3_nt: TGTGCCAGCAGCCCTAGGCCGGGACTAGCGGGAGGGCCAAATGAGCAGTTCTTC
cdr3_aa: CASSPRPGLAGGPNEQFF
j_call: TRBJ2-1
d_call: TRBD2
v_call: TRBV12-3/TRBV12-4
clone_size: .

cdr3_nt: TGTGCCAGCAGGTCCGGGACAGGGCTTAGTGGCAAAAACATTCAGTACTTC
cdr3_aa: CASRSGTGLSGKNIQYF
j_call: TRBJ2-4
d_call: TRBD1
v_call: TRBV12-3/TRBV12-4
clone_size: many

cdr3_nt: TGTGCCAGCAGAATAGCGGGGGCCTCCTACGAGCAGTACTTC
cdr3_aa: CASRIAGASYEQYF
j_call: TRBJ2-7
d_call: TRBD2
v_call: TRBV2
clone_size: few

cdr3_nt: TGTGCCAGCGCGAAAACCGGAGGGACCGGCGAAAAACTGTTTTTT
cdr3_aa: CASAKTGGTGEKLFF
j_call: TRBJ1-4
d_call: .
v_call: TRBV7-9
clone_size: .

cdr3_nt: TGTGCCAGCAGTTATGACCCACATCTCCGGACAGTCACAGATACGCAGTATTTT
cdr3_aa: CASSYDPHLRTVTDTQYF
j_call: TRBJ2-3
d_call: .
v_call: TRBV6-6
clone_size: many

cdr3_nt: TGTGCCTGGAGTGTTCAGAGAGGAATGGGAAAACTGTTTTTT
cdr3_aa: CAWSVQRGMGKLFF
j_call: TRBJ1-4
d_call: .
v_call: TRBV30
clone_size: once

cdr3_nt: TGCAGTGCTACTGAAGCGGGAGCGGGGACCGGGGAGCTGTTTTTT
cdr3_aa: CSATEAGAGTGELFF
j_call: TRBJ2-2
d_call: TRBD2
v_call: TRBV20-1
clone_size: .

cdr3_nt: TGTGCCAGCAGCCATAACCTTCCGGGACTAGCGCAAAACATTCAGTACTTC
cdr3_aa: CASSHNLPGLAQNIQYF
j_call: TRBJ2-4
d_call: TRBD2
v_call: TRBV4-2
clone_size: .

cdr3_nt: TGTGCCAGCAGCCAATCTGGAAACATTCAGTACTTC
cdr3_aa: CASSQSGNIQYF
j_call: TRBJ2-4
d_call: .
v_call: TRBV16
clone_size: .

cdr3_nt: TGTGCCAGCAGCTTAGGACTGTCCCTCTACGAGCAGTACTTC
cdr3_aa: CASSLGLSLYEQYF
j_call: TRBJ2-7
d_call: .
v_call: TRBV7-8
clone_size: few

cdr3_nt: TGCGCCAGCAGCCAAGATAAACGGGTTCAATATTTT
cdr3_aa: CASSQDKRVQYF
j_call: TRBJ1-3
d_call: .
v_call: TRBV4-1
clone_size: few

cdr3_nt: TGTGCCAGTAGTCCAGGGGGGGGCGGGGAGCTGTTTTTT
cdr3_aa: CASSPGGGGELFF
j_call: TRBJ2-2
d_call: .
v_call: TRBV19
clone_size: .

cdr3_nt: TGCAGTGCTAGAGAACGGACGAGAGGCAGTGAGCAGTTCTTC
cdr3_aa: CSARERTRGSEQFF
j_call: TRBJ2-1
d_call: .
v_call: TRBV20-1
clone_size: once

cdr3_nt: TGTGCCAGCAGCTCGGGACAGAGTGCGTATGGCTACACCTTC
cdr3_aa: CASSSGQSAYGYTF
j_call: TRBJ1-2
d_call: TRBD1
v_call: TRBV11-2
clone_size: .

cdr3_nt: TGTGCCAGCAGTTTATTGCTGGCAGTTCATAATTCACCCCTCCACTTT
cdr3_aa: CASSLLLAVHNSPLHF
j_call: TRBJ1-6
d_call: .
v_call: TRBV28
clone_size: few

cdr3_nt: TGTGCCAGCAGCTCGAGCGGACTAGCGGGGGCGCAAGAGACCCAGTACTTC
cdr3_aa: CASSSSGLAGAQETQYF
j_call: TRBJ2-5
d_call: TRBD2
v_call: TRBV7-9
clone_size: .

cdr3_nt: TGTGCCAGCAGCTTGGGACCCAAGAGCAATCAGCCCCAGCATTTT
cdr3_aa: CASSLGPKSNQPQHF
j_call: TRBJ1-5
d_call: .
v_call: TRBV11-2
clone_size: .

cdr3_nt: TGTGCCAGCAGCTTGGACCTAGCCGGGGAGCTGTTTTTT
cdr3_aa: CASSLDLAGELFF
j_call: TRBJ2-2
d_call: .
v_call: TRBV6-5
clone_size: few

cdr3_nt: TGTGCCAGCAGCCCATTAGCGGGGGGTGTACGAGAGACCCAGTACTTC
cdr3_aa: CASSPLAGGVRETQYF
j_call: TRBJ2-5
d_call: TRBD2
v_call: TRBV28
clone_size: .

cdr3_nt: TGTGCCAGCAGTTTCGACAGGATTGATCAGCCCCAGCATTTT
cdr3_aa: CASSFDRIDQPQHF
j_call: TRBJ1-5
d_call: .
v_call: TRBV6-5
clone_size: few

cdr3_nt: TGTGCCAGCAGCTTAGTCAGGGGTAAAGCTAACTATGGCTACACCTTC
cdr3_aa: CASSLVRGKANYGYTF
j_call: TRBJ1-2
d_call: .
v_call: TRBV7-4
clone_size: .

cdr3_nt: TGTGCCAGCAGCTCCGACATGGGTGCTGAGCAGTTCTTC
cdr3_aa: CASSSDMGAEQFF
j_call: TRBJ2-1
d_call: .
v_call: TRBV7-9
clone_size: few

cdr3_nt: TGTGCCAGCAGCCCGGGGTCGTCCACAGATACGCAGTATTTT
cdr3_aa: CASSPGSSTDTQYF
j_call: TRBJ2-3
d_call: .
v_call: TRBV7-8
clone_size: many

cdr3_nt: TGTGCCAGCACCACTTGGGGGGGCGCGAACACCGGGGAGCTGTTTTTT
cdr3_aa: CASTTWGGANTGELFF
j_call: TRBJ2-2
d_call: .
v_call: TRBV12-3/TRBV12-4
clone_size: .

cdr3_nt: TGTGCCAGCAACGGACCGGGAGGCGGATACGAGCAGTACTTC
cdr3_aa: CASNGPGGGYEQYF
j_call: TRBJ2-7
d_call: TRBD2
v_call: TRBV7-8
clone_size: few

cdr3_nt: TGTGCCAGTAGTATTGCGGACAGGGGAAATTCACCCCTCCACTTT
cdr3_aa: CASSIADRGNSPLHF
j_call: TRBJ1-6
d_call: TRBD1
v_call: TRBV19
clone_size: .

cdr3_nt: TGTGCCAGCAGTTTAGTGCGGGACACTGATGCTTTCTTT
cdr3_aa: CASSLVRDTDAFF
j_call: TRBJ1-1
d_call: .
v_call: TRBV28
clone_size: .

cdr3_nt: TGTGCCAGCAGCCCCGCCGGGACGGTGGGGGAAAAACTGTTTTTT
cdr3_aa: CASSPAGTVGEKLFF
j_call: TRBJ1-4
d_call: .
v_call: TRBV7-4
clone_size: few

cdr3_nt: TGTGCCAGCACTCAGGACAGAAGTGTAGGCTTC
cdr3_aa: CASTQDRSVGF
j_call: TRBJ1-2
d_call: .
v_call: TRBV2
clone_size: few

cdr3_nt: TGTGCCAGCAGTGAGGGGCAGGGGAACGCTTTCTTT
cdr3_aa: CASSEGQGNAFF
j_call: TRBJ1-1
d_call: .
v_call: TRBV6-4
clone_size: .

cdr3_nt: TGTGCCAGCAGTTCCACCGGGGGGCCATACAATGAGCAGTTCTTC
cdr3_aa: CASSSTGGPYNEQFF
j_call: TRBJ2-1
d_call: .
v_call: TRBV6-5
clone_size: many

cdr3_nt: TGTGCCAGCAGGTCCCCCCGGGACAGGGAACACACCGGGGAGCTGTTTTTT
cdr3_aa: CASRSPRDREHTGELFF
j_call: TRBJ2-2
d_call: TRBD1
v_call: TRBV7-8
clone_size: .